This entry concerns a single T cell receptor (beta chain). Preparation of the TCRbeta library involved a method that used unique molecular identifiers. TCRdb independently ran MiXCR on the PCR reads; one entry per CDR3 protein. Among about a million distinct CDR3 sequences listed, roughly 29% were seen once. This sample was taken from a study of T-cell reconstitution after alpha-beta-depleted transplantation in children. Germline V CDR1 and CDR2: DFQATT, SNEGSKA (reference sequence). The CDR3 runs to 16 residues. The ends lost 0 bases at V and 2 bases at J; junction bases unmatched: 8. The TCR comes from a boy under two years old who had a stem cell transplant for SCID, so the T cells may come from the graft donor. The V and J genes are TRBV20-1 and TRBJ2-7, with 9 bases fitting TRBD2. This specimen consisted of PBMCs, mostly from graft donor cells, obtained 360 days after TCRalphabeta/CD19-depleted stem cell transplant. As DNA, the CDR3 is TGCAGTGCTAGAGACGCAAGAGCGGGGGGAGCCTACGAGCAGTACTTC. Translated, it gives CSARDARAGGAYEQYF.